One T cell receptor beta chain is described in this entry. MiXCR, run by TCRdb on the 5' RACE reads, gives a single entry per CDR3 protein. The sample lists approximately 10,000 distinct CDR3 sequences; about 25% were seen once. The source of the sample is a study of spatial heterogeneity in lung cancer. Specified time point: blood at routine non-recurrence follow-up after resection. From tumor, nontumor lung or frozen PBMC, whole RNA was taken unsorted for sequencing. This clonotype was obtained from a female donor with early-stage non-small cell lung cancer. Sequencing was performed on PBMCs, taken at follow-up.

Here the CDR3 reads CASSFQPPSGANVLTF. The CDR3 DNA is TGTGCCAGCAGCTTCCAGCCGCCCTCTGGGGCCAACGTCCTGACTTTC. V and J are TRBV7-3 and TRBJ2-6, with D hard to call. Germline assignment: CDR1 SGHTA and CDR2 FQGTGA. The CDR3 consists of 16 residues. The V gene lost 3 bases and the J gene lost 0 bases, with 9 bases spanning the gap.